The 19 T cell receptor beta chains given below trace back to one sample, sequenced in a study of shared clonotypes between healthy human individuals. Clones were read by immunoSEQ multiplex PCR, and TCRdb kept only the in-frame ones, dropping some. The sample holds 650,000 to 800,000 clones, over 60% seen once. Sequencing was performed on memory CD4+ T cells sorted from blood. Regarding subset: CD45RA-negative fraction. The receptors derive from a woman younger than 45 in good health.

The V call is TRBV11-2, the J call TRBJ2-5; D perhaps matches TRBD2 (5 bases). The length of the CDR3 is 17 residues. Germline V gene data show CDR1 as SGHAT and CDR2 as FQNNGV. The V end lost 1 base, the J end lost 5 bases, and 20 bases lay between the germline ends. CDR3 region: CASSLGPGNLPRETQYF. CDR3 sequence (DNA): TGTGCCAGCAGCTTAGGCCCCGGGAACTTACCTAGGGAGACCCAGTACTTC.

Concerning this clone: This sample includes further DNA sequences coding for the same CDR3. CDR3 DNA: TGCGCCAGCAGCTCGGGCACGTCTGGAAACACCATATATTTT. This encodes CASSSGTSGNTIYF. This chain uses TRBV5-1 with TRBJ1-3; D is ambiguous. The CDR3 sequence is 14 residues long. The ends were cut back, 3 bases at V and 1 base at J, with 8 bases in the middle. Germline CDR1 reads SGHRS; CDR2 reads YFSETQ.

The chain combines TRBV12-5 with TRBJ2-2, with 8 bases lining up with TRBD1. The CDR3 spans 15 residues. CDR1 is LGHNT and CDR2 is FRNRAP in the germline V gene. Trimming cost V 10 bases and J 3 bases; bases outside gene matches: 10. Here the CDR3 DNA reads TGTGCTACACCTAGGACAGGGTACGACACCGGGGAGCTGTTTTTT. Its protein is CATPRTGYDTGELFF.

The rearrangement joins TRBV28 to TRBJ2-1; D might be TRBD2 (6 bases). This CDR3 is built from 12 residues. The germline V and J ends were trimmed by 8 bases and 2 bases, with 7 bases remaining between them. Germline V gene data show CDR1 as MDHEN and CDR2 as SYDVKM. The CDR3 nucleotides read TGTGCCAGCGGAGGGGCCTACAATGAGCAGTTCTTC. It yields the protein CASGGAYNEQFF.

The genes are TRBV4-2 and TRBJ1-1, with D possibly being TRBD1 (5 bases). CDR1 LGHNA and CDR2 YNFKEQ come from the germline V gene. The CDR3 is 17 residues long. V lost 1 base and J 5 bases, leaving 20 bases between the germline ends. The CDR3 coding sequence is TGTGCCAGCAGCCAAGTGGGGAGGGGCGCCGGGGGAACTGAAGCTTTCTTT. It encodes CASSQVGRGAGGTEAFF.

V usage is TRBV7-3 and J usage is TRBJ2-5; D is perhaps TRBD1 (6 bases). The germline CDR1 and CDR2 sequences are SGHTA and FQGTGA. The CDR3 runs to 15 residues. Trimming removed 5 bases at V and 5 bases at J, with 18 bases between. CDR3 region: CASSRTGEDRETQYF. The CDR3 nucleotides read TGTGCCAGCAGCCGAACCGGGGAAGACAGGGAGACCCAGTACTTC.

The chain recombines TRBV18 with TRBJ1-4; 8 nucleotides line up with TRBD1. Germline V gene lookup returns CDR1 KGHSH and CDR2 LQKENI. The CDR3 length is 14 residues. The trim removed 6 bases at V and 6 bases at J, leaving 6 bases unmatched. The CDR3 sequence is CASSQDRVHEKLFF. Written as DNA, the CDR3 is TGTGCCAGCTCCCAGGACAGGGTACATGAAAAACTGTTTTTT.

V and J are TRBV12-5 and TRBJ1-1; D call uncertain. The CDR3 contains 11 residues. Germline V lookup: CDR1 LGHNT, CDR2 FRNRAP. Trimming pared 7 bases from V and 7 bases from J, leaving 10 bases between. The CDR3 sequence is CASVFTGEAFF. CDR3 DNA sequence: TGTGCTAGTGTTTTTACTGGTGAAGCTTTCTTT.

The chain has TRBV7-9 and TRBJ2-5, with TRBD1 as a possible D gene (5 bases). Germline lookup yields CDR1 SEHNR and CDR2 FQNEAQ (reference sequence). The CDR3 consists of 14 residues. V was trimmed by 4 bases and J by 5 bases, leaving 14 bases between them. Here the CDR3 DNA reads TGTGCCAGCAGCTCCCCGGGCAGGGTGGAGACCCAGTACTTC. It translates to CASSSPGRVETQYF.

There are a few counts of this clone. The chain links TRBV19 to TRBJ1-2; D ambiguous. Trimming removed 6 bases at V and 2 bases at J, with 4 bases between. Germline V CDR1 and CDR2: LNHDA, SQIVND (reference sequence). The CDR3 covers 11 residues. The CDR3 loop reads CASRENYGYTF. DNA of the CDR3: TGTGCCAGTAGAGAGAACTATGGCTACACCTTC.

The gene calls are TRBV30 and TRBJ2-5; D possibly corresponds to TRBD1 (6 bases). The J call could be wrong; TRBJ2-7 is a better fit for the DNA end. The CDR3 totals 14 residues. Germline lookup yields CDR1 GTSNPN and CDR2 SVGIG (reference sequence). CDR3 DNA: TGTGCCTGGAGTGGAGGGGGTCGAGGGTACGAGCAGTACTTC. It codes for CAWSGGGRGYEQYF.

This sequence joins TRBV4-1 and TRBJ2-2, with unresolved D. Trimming stripped 1 base from V and 4 bases from J, with 13 bases between. The CDR3 extends over 16 amino acids. Germline CDR1 MGHRA, CDR2 YSYEKL. The CDR3 nucleotides are TGCGCCAGCAGCCAAGTCGCGACGCTGAGCACCGGGGAGCTGTTTTTT. Translation: CASSQVATLSTGELFF.

This clone was seen only a few times. The chain carries TRBV28 and TRBJ1-5, with a weak D call TRBD1 (6 bases). The CDR3 sequence is 15 residues long. V was trimmed by 2 bases and J by 7 bases, leaving 15 bases between them. Germline V gene data show CDR1 as MDHEN and CDR2 as SYDVKM. DNA of the CDR3: TGTGCCAGCAGTTTAGAGACAGGAGTCGAACAGCCCCAGCATTTT. This translates into CASSLETGVEQPQHF.

This clone was seen a handful of times. The genes are TRBV5-1 and TRBJ2-7; 12 bases map to TRBD1. This CDR3 is built from 14 residues. The germline V gene has CDR1 SGHRS and CDR2 YFSETQ. J was trimmed by 7 bases and V by 2 bases; bases with no gene match: 4. For the CDR3, the DNA is TGCGCCAGCAGCTTCGGGACAGGGGGCCAGGAGCAGTACTTC. Translation: CASSFGTGGQEQYF.

This rearrangement joins TRBV19 to TRBJ2-2; 9 bases agree with TRBD1. V lost 4 bases and J lost 2; bases outside the gene matches: 8. This CDR3 contains 17 residues. Germline V lookup: CDR1 LNHDA, CDR2 SQIVND (reference sequence). Here the CDR3 DNA reads TGTGCCAGTAGTACTCCTCGGACAGGGGCCAACACCGGGGAGCTGTTTTTT. This encodes CASSTPRTGANTGELFF.

The CDR3 loop is CASSILAGAAEETQYF. CDR3 DNA: TGTGCCAGTAGTATACTAGCGGGAGCTGCGGAAGAGACCCAGTACTTC. The chain links TRBV19 to TRBJ2-5, with 10 bases fitting TRBD2. The trim removed 2 bases at V and 3 bases at J, leaving 6 bases unmatched. CDR1 and CDR2 from the germline V gene are LNHDA and SQIVND (reference sequence). The CDR3 sequence is 16 residues long. The variable domain in full, with the rest retrieved from reference TRBV19 and TRBJ2-5, is DGGITQSPKYLFRKEGQNVTLSCEQNLNHDAMYWYRQDPGQGLRLIYYSQIVNDFQKGDIAEGYSVSREKKESFPLTVTSAQKNPTAFYLCASSILAGAAEETQYFGPGTRLLVL.

This chain uses TRBV28 with TRBJ2-7; D may be TRBD1 or TRBD2 (6 bases each). V was cut by 7 bases and J by 1 base, with 11 bases left in between. This CDR3 is 13 amino acids long. The germline CDR1 and CDR2 sequences are MDHEN and SYDVKM. In DNA form, the CDR3 reads TGTGCCAGCAAAAGGGGGGATTCCTACGAGCAGTACTTC. It encodes CASKRGDSYEQYF.

This clone turned up a few times. The chain combines TRBV28 with TRBJ1-1; TRBD1 aligns across 8 bases. CDR3 size: 15 residues. The V gene's germline CDR1 is MDHEN and CDR2 SYDVKM. V lost 8 bases to trimming and J lost 7 bases; unmatched junction nucleotides: 15. The CDR3, as DNA: TGTGCCAGCCCCCGCCCCGGGACAGGTAACCATGAAGCTTTCTTT. Translation gives CASPRPGTGNHEAFF.

This chain connects TRBV28 to TRBJ2-1; 10 bases match TRBD2. Germline CDR1 is MDHEN and CDR2 is SYDVKM. The length of the CDR3 is 11 residues. Trimming at V came to 6 bases and at J to 11 bases, leaving 1 base not matched to a gene. The DNA of the CDR3 is TGTGCCAGCAGCACTAGCGGGAAGCAGTTCTTC. It codes for CASSTSGKQFF.